The 10 T cell receptor beta chains in this list originate from one sample, sequenced in a study of CD8 T cells in Susac syndrome. With random hexamers, about 0.5 to 1 ug RNA was reverse transcribed. One entry per CDR3 protein, called by TCRdb with MiXCR from the immunoSEQ multiplex PCR reads. The table has approximately 190,000 distinct CDR3 sequences, 85% to 95% seen once. The sequenced sample consisted of CD8+ T cells from PBMCs. These receptors were obtained from a human donor with Susac syndrome.

This rearrangement joins TRBV6-1 to TRBJ2-2; either TRBD1 or TRBD2 may fit D (8 bases each). The CDR3 has 17 residues. Germline CDR1 MNHNS, CDR2 SASEGT. V was shortened by 6 bases and J by 2 bases, with 19 bases between the two germline ends. The CDR3 DNA reads as TGTGCCAGCAGGATGGGACTAGGACAGGGTAACACCGGGGAGCTGTTTTTT. This sequence encodes CASRMGLGQGNTGELFF.

This clonotype appeared a single time. V gene TRBV9 combines with J gene TRBJ2-4; 7 bases are a match to TRBD2. This CDR3 comprises 15 residues. J was trimmed by 4 bases and V by 0 bases; bases with no gene match: 4. The germline V gene encodes CDR1 SGDLS and CDR2 YYNGEE. CDR3 region: CASSVGGSGKNIQYF. The CDR3 DNA sequence: TGTGCCAGCAGCGTAGGCGGGAGTGGGAAAAACATTCAGTACTTC.

The chain employs TRBV6-2 or TRBV6-3 and TRBJ2-1; the D is unclear. The length of the CDR3 is 11 residues. CDR1 and CDR2 (germline): MNHEY, SVGEGT. Trimming cost V 0 bases and J 9 bases, with 3 bases left between them. In DNA, the CDR3 is TGTGCCAGCAGTTACTCCGTTGAGCAGTTCTTC. It specifies CASSYSVEQFF.

The chain combines TRBV6-8 with TRBJ2-3; D not resolved. Looked up from germline, CDR1 is MNHGY and CDR2 is SAAAGT. Trimming took off 6 bases at V and 0 bases at J, with 16 bases between the two ends. The CDR3 covers 16 residues. This CDR3 is CASSHSCHPSTDTQYF. CDR3 nucleotide sequence: TGTGCCAGCAGCCACTCCTGTCACCCTAGCACAGATACGCAGTATTTT.

This rearrangement joins TRBV10-2 to TRBJ2-5; 9 bases agree with TRBD2. The germline CDR1 and CDR2 sequences are WSHSY and SAAADI. Trimming took 4 bases from V and 2 from J; bases not matched to a gene: 2. The CDR3 totals 14 residues. The CDR3: CASSGSGGQETQYF. In nucleotides, the CDR3 is TGCGCCAGCAGTGGTAGCGGGGGACAAGAGACCCAGTACTTC.

This clonotype appeared a single time. This rearrangement joins TRBV27 to TRBJ1-2; D uncertain. The CDR3 runs to 13 residues. CDR1 is MNHEY and CDR2 is SMNVEV in the germline V gene (reference sequence). V shed 11 bases and J shed 2 bases, with 15 bases lying between them. The CDR3 DNA reads TGTGCCGCTACGAGATTGGGGAACTATGGCTACACCTTC. It specifies CAATRLGNYGYTF.

The chain employs TRBV2 and TRBJ2-3; tentatively, D is TRBD1 (6 bases). Germline CDR1 reads SNHLY; CDR2 reads FYNNEI. V lost 6 bases and J 0 bases, leaving 10 bases between the germline ends. This CDR3 is 14 amino acids long. The CDR3 reads CASRVDRSTDTQYF. The DNA of the CDR3 is TGTGCCAGCAGAGTCGACAGGAGCACAGATACGCAGTATTTT.

J is TRBJ2-2 and V is TRBV28, with 7 bases aligning to TRBD1. Unmatched junction bases numbered 3, after V lost 5 bases and J lost 3 bases. CDR1 is MDHEN, CDR2 SYDVKM, per germline. There are 14 residues in the CDR3. The CDR3 DNA is TGTGCCAGCAGTGGGACAGTGTACACCGGGGAGCTGTTTTTT. Encoded protein: CASSGTVYTGELFF.

The V and J genes are TRBV7-9 and TRBJ2-7, with D perhaps given as TRBD1 or TRBD2 (5 bases each). The CDR3 contains 14 residues. V was cut by 5 bases and J by 0 bases, with 11 bases left in between. Germline V CDR1 and CDR2: SEHNR, FQNEAQ (reference sequence). The CDR3 here is CASSTRDGSYEQYF. The CDR3, as DNA: TGTGCCAGCAGCACCCGGGACGGCTCCTACGAGCAGTACTTC.

The chain recombines TRBV3-1 with TRBJ2-1; no firm D call. Germline V gene lookup returns CDR1 LGHDT and CDR2 YNNKEL (reference sequence). The CDR3 extends over 16 amino acids. Deletions cut 2 bases from V and 0 bases from J, with 11 bases between. The CDR3 DNA reads TGTGCCAGCAGCCAAAAGCTGCCCAGCTCCTACAATGAGCAGTTCTTC. This translates into CASSQKLPSSYNEQFF.